Detailed here is one T cell receptor (beta chain). This specimen comes from a study of beta chain features in type 1 diabetes. For the study at large: Age and gender were similar between patients and healthy donors, as were cell yields.

CDR3 length: 12 residues. V was pared by 3 bases and J by 7 bases, with 7 bases between. CDR1 is KGHSH, CDR2 LQKENI, per germline. The whole isolated RNA underwent reverse transcription, so sequencing captured expressed TCRB transcripts. Assay used: immunoSEQ multiplex PCR; TCRdb lists only in-frame clones, some missing. The sample lists 300,000 to 400,000 clones, about 11% seen once, with about 0.015% in the top ten. This TCR came from a woman under 40 in good health. The V gene is TRBV18, the J gene TRBJ2-1; no reliable D call. Sequencing was performed on naive CD4+ T cells from blood. CDR3 nucleotide sequence: TGTGCCAGCTCACCCAACAGAAATGAGCAGTTCTTC. Its protein product is CASSPNRNEQFF.